This T cell receptor (beta chain) is drawn from a study of cytomegalovirus exposure and HLA in healthy donors. Findings and caveats of the study: When the data were analyzed later, several of the most significant clusters appeared to be linked to common viral pathogens.

This clone was seen a few times. Its specificity is not known. V was pared by 5 bases and J by 5 bases, with 3 bases of the junction left unmatched. CDR3 size: 12 residues. CDR1 and CDR2 from the germline V gene are KGHSH and LQKENI. The PCR contained 60 Vbeta and 13 Jbeta primers. In the authors' methods: Per a later analysis, the number of unique TCR beta chains was approximately 80 million, of which about 11 million were shared. The data were produced by immunoSEQ multiplex PCR, yet TCRdb's version contains in-frame clones alone and is incomplete. That table is the source of V, J and clone size, and D and trimming were worked out from the DNA. Of 42,000 or so clones in the sample, roughly half were seen once.

The specimen was PBMCs. This chain links TRBV18 with TRBJ2-7; 7 nucleotides match TRBD2. This receptor was taken from a human donor in good health. The CDR3 DNA follows: TGTGCCAGCTCAGGGGGGGTCCACGAGCAGTACTTC. It yields the protein CASSGGVHEQYF.